The 6 T cell receptor beta chains below come from one sample, sequenced in a study of T cell repertoires in cytomegalovirus infection. TCRdb itself ran the reads through MiXCR, one entry per CDR3 protein. This sample has about 310,000 distinct CDR3 sequences; 15% to 20% occur once, and the top ten carry more than 10%. Sequencing was performed on PBMCs. The source of these receptors is a human donor in good health (CMV status not recorded). Some clones in this sample may be carry-over from other donors' samples.

This sequence joins TRBV29-1 and TRBJ1-5; perhaps TRBD1 as D (5 bases). Germline V lookup: CDR1 SQVTM, CDR2 ANQGSEA. V shed 6 bases and J shed 2 bases, with 11 bases lying between them. The CDR3 extends over 13 amino acids. The DNA of the CDR3 is TGCAGCGTCGGGGACGGGCGCAATCAGCCCCAGCATTTT. This codes for CSVGDGRNQPQHF.

The V gene is TRBV7-8, the J gene TRBJ2-5; 9 positions agree with TRBD2. After removal of 7 bases from V and 4 bases from J, the junction contained 19 bases not matched to a gene. CDR3 length: 18 residues. CDR1 and CDR2 (germline): SGHVS, FQNEAQ. CDR3 protein: CASTPKGLALDRPETQYF. The CDR3 DNA reads as TGTGCCAGCACACCCAAGGGACTAGCCTTGGATAGACCAGAGACCCAGTACTTC.

At least ten counts were recorded for this clonotype. This chain uses TRBV7-2 with TRBJ2-5; either TRBD1 or TRBD2 may supply D (5 bases each). CDR3 length: 12 residues. Germline V gives CDR1 SGHTA, CDR2 FQGNSA. V gave up 5 bases and J gave up 10 bases, with 14 bases separating them. CDR3 DNA sequence: TGTGCCAGCAGCCCCGGGACGGACATCCAGTACTTC. It encodes CASSPGTDIQYF.

In its sample, this clonotype was seen many times. The V gene is TRBV2, the J gene TRBJ2-1; the D gene is possibly TRBD2 (7 bases). Germline CDR1 reads SNHLY; CDR2 reads FYNNEI. The CDR3 length is 15 residues. The V gene lost 1 base and the J gene lost 2 bases, with 9 bases spanning the gap. This CDR3 reads CASSEEGGAYNEQFF. The CDR3 nucleotides are TGTGCCAGCAGTGAAGAAGGGGGGGCCTACAATGAGCAGTTCTTC.

The chain combines TRBV28 with TRBJ1-2; 7 bases map to TRBD1. V trimming: 4 bases; J trimming: 2 bases; junction bases outside the gene matches: 7. Germline CDR1 MDHEN, CDR2 SYDVKM. The CDR3 spans 15 residues. This CDR3 reads CASSSAPTGNYGYTF. The CDR3 DNA is TGTGCCAGCAGTTCAGCTCCGACAGGGAACTATGGCTACACCTTC.

V and J are TRBV5-4 and TRBJ2-1; 7 bases agree with TRBD2. The CDR3 is 17 amino acids. V shed 0 bases, J shed 0 bases, and the junction held 6 bases outside the gene matches. CDR1 is SGHNT and CDR2 is YYREEE in the germline V gene (reference sequence). The CDR3 DNA reads as TGTGCCAGCAGCTTGGGACCAGCGGGGAGCTCCTACAATGAGCAGTTCTTC. This sequence encodes CASSLGPAGSSYNEQFF.